Listed below are T cell receptor beta chains from one sample, sequenced in a study of technical replicates of blood from a handful of donors. Profiled with immunoSEQ multiplex PCR; TCRdb holds only in-frame clones, not every one. Found here are tens of thousands of clones, 95% to 98% of them singletons; the top ten hold more than 0.25%. The sequenced sample was T cells isolated from PBMCs. All receptors derive from a human donor in good health. Each CDR3 is given with its conserved first and last residue. D genes are given only for firm matches. Clone size is not always given. Where it is, it says once, few, many or a class for expanded clones.

V gene	clone size	J gene	D gene	CDR3 DNA	CDR3 protein
TRBV13	few	TRBJ1-1	TRBD1	TGTGCCAGCAGCGAGGACAGGAATACTGAAGCTTTCTTT	CASSEDRNTEAFF
TRBV15	NA	TRBJ2-3	NA	TGTGCCACCAGCAGAGATCCAACAGATACGCAGTATTTT	CATSRDPTDTQYF
TRBV4-3	NA	TRBJ1-4	NA	TGCGCCAGCAGCCAAGACATGGGCAGGGGCGCAACTAATGAAAAACTGTTTTTT	CASSQDMGRGATNEKLFF
TRBV2	NA	TRBJ1-2	NA	TGTGCCAGCACCCAAGGGGCACCCACGAACCACTTC	CASTQGAPTNHF
TRBV29-1	once	TRBJ2-1	TRBD2	TGCAGCGTGGACTCTAGCGGGATTGCAAATGAGCAGTTCTTC	CSVDSSGIANEQFF
TRBV10-3	NA	TRBJ2-1	NA	TGTGCCATCAGTGATAGCCTAACCAATGAGCAGTTCTTC	CAISDSLTNEQFF
TRBV2	NA	TRBJ1-4	TRBD1	TGTGCCAGCACCTATACAGGGGGCCGTGAAAAACTGTTTTTT	CASTYTGGREKLFF
TRBV7-9	NA	TRBJ1-2	NA	TGTGCCAGCAGCTTAGCAGGACACGACTATGGCTACACCTTC	CASSLAGHDYGYTF
TRBV5-1	NA	TRBJ2-3	TRBD2	TGCGCCAGCAGCTTCAACTTGGTAGCGGGAGACCTGACTTCTAGCACAGATACGCAGTATTTT	CASSFNLVAGDLTSSTDTQYF
TRBV28	once	TRBJ1-4	TRBD1	TGTGCCAGCAGCGGACAGGGGGACGATGGAATAAATGAAAAACTGTTTTTT	CASSGQGDDGINEKLFF
TRBV2	NA	TRBJ1-1	TRBD1	TGTGCCAGCAGCTCCCGGACAGGGCTTTTCGGCACTGAAGCTTTCTTT	CASSSRTGLFGTEAFF
TRBV20-1	NA	TRBJ1-1	NA	TGCAGTGCAAGGGACATTTCAGGAGCTTTCTTT	CSARDISGAFF
TRBV5-1	once	TRBJ2-1	TRBD2	TGCGCCAGCAGCTTGGCCCTGGGACTAGCGGGGAATGAGCAGTTCTTC	CASSLALGLAGNEQFF
TRBV4-2	NA	TRBJ2-1	TRBD1	TGTGCCAGCAGCCAAGAGACAGGGGGAATCAATGAGCAGTTCTTC	CASSQETGGINEQFF
TRBV10-2	NA	TRBJ1-1	NA	TGCGCCAGCAGTGAGAACAGGTTTGAAGCTTTCTTT	CASSENRFEAFF
TRBV9	NA	TRBJ1-3	NA	TGTGCCAGCAGCGTAGAATCAGGGTTCGGAAACACCATATATTTT	CASSVESGFGNTIYF
TRBV20-1	NA	TRBJ1-2	NA	TGCAGTGCTAGTTTACAGGGTGGCTACACCTTC	CSASLQGGYTF
TRBV28	NA	TRBJ1-5	NA	TGTGCCAGCAGCCCAGGGACACTGATTGGCAATCAGCCCCAGCATTTT	CASSPGTLIGNQPQHF
TRBV29-1	NA	TRBJ1-1	TRBD1	TGCAGCGTTACTCGGGACAGGGACACTGAAGCTTTCTTT	CSVTRDRDTEAFF
TRBV5-1	NA	TRBJ1-2	NA	TGCGCCAGCAGCCCTTGGACAGATTCTAACTATGGCTACACCTTC	CASSPWTDSNYGYTF
TRBV9	NA	TRBJ2-7	TRBD1	TGTGCCAGCAGCGTAGGGGGACAGGGTTCGAACGAGCAGTACTTC	CASSVGGQGSNEQYF
TRBV2	NA	TRBJ2-3	TRBD1	TGTGCCAGCAGTCCCGGGACAGTGGCAGATACGCAGTATTTT	CASSPGTVADTQYF
TRBV5-1	NA	TRBJ2-5	NA	TGCGCCAGCAGCTTACAGGGCTACCAAGAGACCCAGTACTTC	CASSLQGYQETQYF
TRBV9	NA	TRBJ2-7	TRBD2	TGTGCCAGCAGCGTAGAGATAGCGGGAGCCTACGAGCAGTACTTC	CASSVEIAGAYEQYF
TRBV29-1	NA	TRBJ1-2	NA	TGCAGCGTTTTTTACAGGGACCTCGCCAACTATGGCTACACCTTC	CSVFYRDLANYGYTF
TRBV11-2	NA	TRBJ1-2	NA	TGTGCCAGCAGCCCGACCAGGGGCGCAGCGAGCTATGGCTACACCTTC	CASSPTRGAASYGYTF
TRBV27	NA	TRBJ2-7	TRBD2	TGTGCCAGCAGTAGTACCGGGACTAGCGTCTACGAGCAGTACTTC	CASSSTGTSVYEQYF